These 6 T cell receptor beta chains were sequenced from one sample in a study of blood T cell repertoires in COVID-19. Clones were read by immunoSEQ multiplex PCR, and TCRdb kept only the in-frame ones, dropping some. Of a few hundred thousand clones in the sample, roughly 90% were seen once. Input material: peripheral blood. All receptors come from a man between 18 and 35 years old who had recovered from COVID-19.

CDR3 sequence reads: CASSEASPLYSNQPQHF. The CDR3 DNA is TGTGCCAGCAGTGAAGCGTCACCACTCTATAGCAATCAGCCCCAGCATTTT. V is TRBV6-1 and J is TRBJ1-5; the D is unclear. Deletions cut 0 bases from V and 0 bases from J, with 12 bases between. Germline values: CDR1 MNHNS, CDR2 SASEGT. The CDR3 runs to 17 residues.

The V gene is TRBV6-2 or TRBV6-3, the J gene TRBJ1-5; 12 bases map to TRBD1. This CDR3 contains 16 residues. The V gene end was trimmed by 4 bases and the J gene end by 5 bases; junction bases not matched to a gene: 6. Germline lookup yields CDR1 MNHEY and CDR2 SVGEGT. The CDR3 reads CASSSRDRGLDQPQHF. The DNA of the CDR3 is TGTGCCAGCAGTTCCCGGGACAGGGGGCTAGATCAGCCCCAGCATTTT.

CDR3: CASSYNLQGKQFF. The CDR3 DNA sequence: TGTGCCAGCAGTTACAATCTCCAGGGGAAGCAGTTCTTC. V usage is TRBV6-5 and J usage is TRBJ2-1; TRBD1 might be the D (6 bases). The V gene's germline CDR1 is MNHEY and CDR2 SVGAGI. Between the trimmed V and J ends, which lost 2 bases and 11 bases, there was a span of 13 bases. The CDR3 covers 13 residues.

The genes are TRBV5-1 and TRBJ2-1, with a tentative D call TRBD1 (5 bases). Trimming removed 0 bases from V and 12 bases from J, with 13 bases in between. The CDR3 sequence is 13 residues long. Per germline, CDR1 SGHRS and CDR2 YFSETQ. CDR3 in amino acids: CASSLGQGNRQFF. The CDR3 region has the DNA TGCGCCAGCAGCTTGGGTCAGGGTAACCGGCAGTTCTTC.

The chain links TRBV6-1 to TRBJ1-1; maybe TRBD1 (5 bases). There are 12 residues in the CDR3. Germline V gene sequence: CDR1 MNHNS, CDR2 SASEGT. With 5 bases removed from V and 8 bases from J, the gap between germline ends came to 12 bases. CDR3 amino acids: CASSRGKEEAFF. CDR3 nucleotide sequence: TGTGCCAGCAGTCGGGGGAAAGAGGAAGCTTTCTTT.

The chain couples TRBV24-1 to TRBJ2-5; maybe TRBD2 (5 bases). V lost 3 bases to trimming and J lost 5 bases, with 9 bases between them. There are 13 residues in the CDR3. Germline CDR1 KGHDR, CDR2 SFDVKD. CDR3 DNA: TGTGCCACCAGTGATGGGAGTATGGAGACCCAGTACTTC. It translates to CATSDGSMETQYF.